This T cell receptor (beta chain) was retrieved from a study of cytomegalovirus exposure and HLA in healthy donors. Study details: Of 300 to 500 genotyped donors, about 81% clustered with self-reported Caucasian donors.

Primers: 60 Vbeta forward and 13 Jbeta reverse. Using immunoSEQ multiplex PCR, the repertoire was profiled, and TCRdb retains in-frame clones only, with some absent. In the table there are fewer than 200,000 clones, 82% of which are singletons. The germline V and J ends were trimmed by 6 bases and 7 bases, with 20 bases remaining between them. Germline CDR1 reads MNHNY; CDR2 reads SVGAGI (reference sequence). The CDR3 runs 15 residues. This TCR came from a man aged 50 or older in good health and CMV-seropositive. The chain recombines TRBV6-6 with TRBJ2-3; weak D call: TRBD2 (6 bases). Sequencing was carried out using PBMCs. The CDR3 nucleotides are TGTGCCAGCAGATACAGTGGCGGGAATACAAATACGCAGTATTTT. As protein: CASRYSGGNTNTQYF.